The 10 T cell receptor beta chains presented below share a single source sample, sequenced in a study of CD8 T cells in ankylosing spondylitis. TCRdb re-analysed the 5' RACE reads in MiXCR, keeping a single row per CDR3 protein. The sample yields 250,000 or so distinct CDR3 sequences, approximately 24% seen once. Sequenced: blood, either unsorted or a sorted T cell fraction (not recorded which). The origin of the receptors is a male donor with ankylosing spondylitis or in good health (not recorded which).

This clonotype was picked up a small number of times. This sequence joins TRBV12-3 or TRBV12-4 and TRBJ1-2; a weak D match, TRBD1 (6 bases). CDR3 length: 13 amino acids. Trimming removed 2 bases at V and 5 bases at J, with 9 bases between. CDR3 nucleotides: TGTGCCAGCAGTTTATTGGGGGCGTATGGCTACACCTTC. This encodes CASSLLGAYGYTF.

There are a few counts of this clonotype. The chain has TRBV29-1 and TRBJ2-1, with 9 nucleotides matching TRBD1. Trimming removed 2 bases from V and 8 bases from J; junction bases left unmatched: 16. This CDR3 has 17 residues. Germline loops: CDR1 SQVTM, CDR2 ANQGSEA. CDR3 DNA: TGCAGCGTTGAACGGGAGTATGGGACAGGGTGGACCGATGAGCAGTTCTTC. It translates to CSVEREYGTGWTDEQFF.

In this sample, this clonotype turned up many times. CDR3 loop: CASSLNVPNTEAFF. The DNA of the CDR3 is TGCGCCAGCAGCCTTAACGTCCCCAACACTGAAGCTTTCTTT. The chain couples TRBV5-1 to TRBJ1-1; D remains unclear. Looked up from germline, CDR1 is SGHRS and CDR2 is YFSETQ. The CDR3 consists of 14 residues. The ends were cut back, 4 bases at V and 2 bases at J, with 12 bases in the middle.

This clonotype was observed a few times. This rearrangement joins TRBV10-3 to TRBJ1-2, with 9 bases aligning to TRBD1. Looked up from germline, CDR1 is ENHRY and CDR2 is SYGVKD. The V gene end was trimmed by 9 bases and the J gene end by 3 bases; junction bases not matched to a gene: 5. The CDR3 is made up of 13 amino acids. The CDR3 nucleotides are TGTGCCATTGGGACAGGGCCCGACTATGGCTACACCTTC. Translated: CAIGTGPDYGYTF.

This clonotype was recorded many times. The V and J genes are TRBV29-1 and TRBJ2-4; D might be TRBD1 (5 bases). Trimming removed 3 bases at V and 0 bases at J, with 15 bases between. The CDR3 runs 16 residues. The germline V gene has CDR1 SQVTM and CDR2 ANQGSEA. CDR3 region: CSVEERTPGAKNIQYF. The DNA for the CDR3 is TGCAGCGTTGAGGAGAGGACACCTGGAGCCAAAAACATTCAGTACTTC. Combining the CDR3 with reference TRBV29-1 and TRBJ2-4 gives the whole variable domain SAVISQKPSRDICQRGTSLTIQCQVDSQVTMMFWYRQQPGQSLTLIATANQGSEATYESGFVIDKFPISRPNLTFSTLTVSNMSPEDSSIYLCSVEERTPGAKNIQYFGAGTRLSVL.

The chain links TRBV3-1 to TRBJ2-7, with 7 bases lining up with TRBD2. Germline trimming cut 3 bases from V and 5 bases from J; bases unmatched to any gene: 19. Germline V lookup: CDR1 LGHDT, CDR2 YNNKEL (reference sequence). CDR3 length: 18 amino acids. The CDR3 DNA follows: TGTGCCAGCAGCCAGGGGGGGGGAGGGTACAACCGTATTCACGAGCAGTACTTC. It encodes CASSQGGGGYNRIHEQYF.

This clonotype appeared many times. The rearrangement links TRBV5-1 to TRBJ2-3; D is perhaps TRBD2 (6 bases). Germline values: CDR1 SGHRS, CDR2 YFSETQ. Trimming left V 4 bases short and J 6 bases short, with 15 bases between. The CDR3 has 14 amino acids. The CDR3 sequence: CASSRITGGDTQYF. CDR3 sequence (DNA): TGCGCCAGCAGCCGAATCACTGGGGGGGATACGCAGTATTTT.

J is TRBJ1-1 and V is TRBV13, with D possibly matching TRBD1 (5 bases). The CDR3 totals 13 residues. Germline values: CDR1 PRHDT, CDR2 FYEKMQ (reference sequence). The V end lost 3 bases, the J end lost 5 bases, and 10 bases lay between the germline ends. CDR3 DNA sequence: TGTGCCAGCAGCTTTCTTAAGGGGACTGAAGCTTTCTTT. Protein: CASSFLKGTEAFF.

The genes are TRBV2 and TRBJ2-7; a weak D match, TRBD2 (6 bases). This CDR3 has 15 amino acids. In germline, CDR1 is SNHLY, CDR2 FYNNEI. V was cut by 4 bases and J by 1 base, with 14 bases left in between. CDR3: CASSGGVFESYEQYF. CDR3 in DNA: TGTGCCAGCAGTGGCGGGGTTTTTGAGTCCTACGAGCAGTACTTC.

The chain carries TRBV5-4 and TRBJ2-1, with D uncertain. V was cut by 2 bases and J by 5 bases, with 8 bases left in between. This CDR3 is built from 13 residues. CDR1 and CDR2 (germline): SGHNT, YYREEE (reference sequence). The CDR3 spells CASSFDADNEQFF. The CDR3 DNA is TGTGCCAGCAGCTTTGACGCCGACAATGAGCAGTTCTTC. Drawing the rest from reference TRBV5-4 and TRBJ2-1, the complete variable domain is ETGVTQSPTHLIKTRGQQVTLRCSSQSGHNTVSWYQQALGQGPQFIFQYYREEENGRGNFPPRFSGLQFPNYSSELNVNALELDDSALYLCASSFDADNEQFFGPGTRLTVL.